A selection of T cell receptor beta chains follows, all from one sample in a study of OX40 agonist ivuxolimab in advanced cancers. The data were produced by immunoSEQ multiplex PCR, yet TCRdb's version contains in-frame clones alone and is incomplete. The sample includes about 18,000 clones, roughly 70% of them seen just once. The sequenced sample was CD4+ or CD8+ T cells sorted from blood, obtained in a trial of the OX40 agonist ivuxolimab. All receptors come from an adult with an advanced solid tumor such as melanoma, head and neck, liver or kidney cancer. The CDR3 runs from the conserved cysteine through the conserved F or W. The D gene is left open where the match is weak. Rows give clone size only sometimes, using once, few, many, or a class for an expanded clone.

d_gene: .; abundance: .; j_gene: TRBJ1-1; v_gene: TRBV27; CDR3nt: TGTGCCAGCAGTTTAGGCGGGAACACTGAAGCTTTCTTT; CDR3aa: CASSLGGNTEAFF
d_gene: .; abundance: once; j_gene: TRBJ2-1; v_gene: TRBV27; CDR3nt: TGTGCCAGCTGGGGCAGCGACAATGAGCAGTTCTTC; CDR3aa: CASWGSDNEQFF
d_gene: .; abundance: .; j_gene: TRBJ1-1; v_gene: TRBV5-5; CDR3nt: TGTGCCAGCAGCTTGCGGGGGGCGAACACTGAAGCTTTCTTT; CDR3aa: CASSLRGANTEAFF
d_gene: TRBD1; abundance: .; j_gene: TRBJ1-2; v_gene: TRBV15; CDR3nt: TGTGCCACCAGCAGAATAACAGGGGCGGATGGCTACACCTTC; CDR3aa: CATSRITGADGYTF
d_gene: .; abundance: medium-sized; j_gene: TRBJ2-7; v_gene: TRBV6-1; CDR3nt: TGTGCCAGCAGTGAATTCGTACAGGGTTACCACGAGCAGTACTTC; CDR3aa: CASSEFVQGYHEQYF
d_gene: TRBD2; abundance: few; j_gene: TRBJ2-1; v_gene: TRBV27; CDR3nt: TGTGCCAGCAGTTTATCCGTAGGAGGACAAAAAAGCTTTGGACTAGGCTACAATGAGCAGTTCTTC; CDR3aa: CASSLSVGGQKSFGLGYNEQFF
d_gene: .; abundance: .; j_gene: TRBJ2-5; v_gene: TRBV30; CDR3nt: TGTGCCTGGAGTGTAACGACTCAGGAGACCCAGTACTTC; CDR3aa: CAWSVTTQETQYF
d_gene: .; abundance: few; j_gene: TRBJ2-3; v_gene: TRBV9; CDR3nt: TGTGCCAGCAGCGTAGCAGGGAGAGATACGCAGTATTTT; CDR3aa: CASSVAGRDTQYF
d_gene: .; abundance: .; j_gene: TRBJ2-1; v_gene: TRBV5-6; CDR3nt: TGTGCCAGCAGCTTGGAAGCAGATGAGCAGTTCTTC; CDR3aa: CASSLEADEQFF
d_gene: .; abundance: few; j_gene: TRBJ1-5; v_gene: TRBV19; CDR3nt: TGTGCCAGTAGTATTGACAATCAGCCCCAGCATTTT; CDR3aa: CASSIDNQPQHF
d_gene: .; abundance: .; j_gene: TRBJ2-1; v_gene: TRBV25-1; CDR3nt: TGTGCCAGCAGTGATAACGGGTATGAGCAGTTCTTC; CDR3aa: CASSDNGYEQFF
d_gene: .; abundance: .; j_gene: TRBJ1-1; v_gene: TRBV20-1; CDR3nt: TGCAGTGCTAAGACGATGGGAGCTTTCTTT; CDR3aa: CSAKTMGAFF
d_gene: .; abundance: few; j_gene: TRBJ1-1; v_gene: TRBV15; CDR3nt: TGTGCCACCAGCAGAGATCCCTCAGGGGACGCTGAAGCTTTCTTT; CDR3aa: CATSRDPSGDAEAFF
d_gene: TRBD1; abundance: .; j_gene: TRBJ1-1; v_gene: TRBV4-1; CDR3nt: TGCGCCAGCAGCCATGGGACAGCGCGCACTGAAGCTTTCTTT; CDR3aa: CASSHGTARTEAFF